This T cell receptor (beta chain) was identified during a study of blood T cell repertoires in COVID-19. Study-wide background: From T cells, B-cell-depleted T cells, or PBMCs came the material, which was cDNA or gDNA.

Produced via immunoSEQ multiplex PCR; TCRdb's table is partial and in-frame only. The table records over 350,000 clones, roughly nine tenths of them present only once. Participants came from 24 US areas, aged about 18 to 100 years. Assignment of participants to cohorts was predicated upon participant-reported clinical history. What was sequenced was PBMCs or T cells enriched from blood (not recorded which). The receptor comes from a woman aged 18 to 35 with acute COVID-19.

CDR3 sequence (DNA): TGTGCCAGCTCACCTGGGACTAGCGGGTATAGCTACGAGCAGTACTTC. Translated: CASSPGTSGYSYEQYF. V and J are TRBV18 and TRBJ2-7; 12 nucleotides agree with TRBD2. Losses at the gene ends were 3 bases for V and 3 bases for J; bases not matched to a gene: 6. The CDR3 spans 16 residues. Germline assignment: CDR1 KGHSH and CDR2 LQKENI.